This passage covers 27 T cell receptor beta chains from one sample sequenced in a study of T-cell memory formation after mild COVID-19. Each CDR3 protein is one row after TCRdb ran MiXCR on the 5' RACE reads. This table holds 200,000 to 250,000 distinct CDR3 sequences, roughly 15% found once. The sequenced material came from PBMCs or a T cell subset sorted from them (not recorded which). Receptors originate from a young man who had mild COVID-19 (a few samples of this study predate the infection). Cell type and time point are not known.

This clonotype was observed a few times. V gene TRBV5-1 combines with J gene TRBJ2-3; unclear D gene. This CDR3 is built from 13 residues. Trimming pared 4 bases from V and 3 bases from J, leaving 9 bases between. CDR1 and CDR2 (germline): SGHRS, YFSETQ. The CDR3 protein is CASSPLLTDTQYF. CDR3 coding DNA: TGCGCCAGCAGCCCCCTTTTGACAGATACGCAGTATTTT. Based on the CDR3 plus reference TRBV5-1 and TRBJ2-3, the full variable domain is KAGVTQTPRYLIKTRGQQVTLSCSPISGHRSVSWYQQTPGQGLQFLFEYFSETQRNKGNFPGRFSGRQFSNSRSEMNVSTLELGDSALYLCASSPLLTDTQYFGPGTRLTVL.

The V gene is TRBV11-2, the J gene TRBJ2-3; the D is unclear. This CDR3 has 15 residues. CDR1 and CDR2 from the germline V gene are SGHAT and FQNNGV. V lost 3 bases and J lost 1, with 11 bases in between. The CDR3 DNA reads as TGTGCCAGCAGCTTCCCTCTTCGTGGCACAGATACGCAGTATTTT. Translating it yields CASSFPLRGTDTQYF.

This clonotype was observed a few times. The CDR3 loop is CASSQERETQYF. The CDR3 DNA reads as TGCGCCAGCAGCCAAGAACGGGAGACCCAGTACTTC. This rearrangement joins TRBV4-1 to TRBJ2-5; D gene unclear. Trimming shortened V by 0 bases and J by 5 bases, and 4 bases separated the two germline ends. This CDR3 has 12 residues. Germline V gene data show CDR1 as MGHRA and CDR2 as YSYEKL.

V gene TRBV5-1 combines with J gene TRBJ1-1; a possible D gene is TRBD1 (5 bases). V was cut by 2 bases and J by 5 bases, with 16 bases left in between. This CDR3 spans 15 amino acids. CDR1 is SGHRS and CDR2 is YFSETQ in the germline V gene. CDR3 region: CASSLDSNSWTEAFF. The CDR3 bases are TGCGCCAGCAGCTTAGACAGCAACTCGTGGACTGAAGCTTTCTTT. The variable domain in full, with the rest retrieved from reference TRBV5-1 and TRBJ1-1, is KAGVTQTPRYLIKTRGQQVTLSCSPISGHRSVSWYQQTPGQGLQFLFEYFSETQRNKGNFPGRFSGRQFSNSRSEMNVSTLELGDSALYLCASSLDSNSWTEAFFGQGTRLTVV.

Only a few counts were recorded for this clonotype. This chain joins TRBV7-8 and TRBJ2-4; 7 nucleotides line up with TRBD2. With V trimmed by 4 bases and J by 3 bases, 3 bases remained unmatched. The CDR3 contains 14 residues. Germline V gives CDR1 SGHVS, CDR2 FQNEAQ. The CDR3, as DNA: TGTGCCAGCAGCTCCCGCGGGAGCAAAAACATTCAGTACTTC. It yields the protein CASSSRGSKNIQYF.

This clonotype appeared a few times. The chain uses TRBV12-3 or TRBV12-4 and TRBJ2-4, with D unclear. Trimming removed 3 bases at V and 7 bases at J, with 13 bases between. This CDR3 has 14 amino acids. CDR3 nucleotide sequence: TGTGCCAGCAGTTTGGGCCTCGAGTATAACATTCAGTACTTC. Translation gives CASSLGLEYNIQYF.

The V and J genes are TRBV4-2 and TRBJ2-2; D is possibly TRBD1 (5 bases). This CDR3 spans 16 amino acids. Germline V gene sequence: CDR1 LGHNA, CDR2 YNFKEQ. Deletions cut 0 bases from V and 9 bases from J, with 17 bases between. Here the CDR3 DNA reads TGTGCCAGCAGCCAAGATAGTAACAGGCCGGTCTGGGAGCTGTTTTTT. This gives the protein CASSQDSNRPVWELFF.

The CDR3, as DNA: TGTGCCAGCAGCAAAAGAGTCGGGGACAGGGGGAACGAGACCCAGTACTTC. This encodes CASSKRVGDRGNETQYF. The genes are TRBV21-1 and TRBJ2-5; the table gives TRBD1 as D, unverified against the DNA. TRBV21-1 is reported as a pseudogene. The CDR3 is made up of 17 amino acids.

V usage is TRBV5-1 and J usage is TRBJ2-7; the D is unclear. Trimming pared 5 bases from V and 3 bases from J, leaving 12 bases between. The germline CDR1 and CDR2 sequences are SGHRS and YFSETQ. The CDR3 is 13 residues long. The CDR3 DNA reads as TGCGCCAGCAGTGAGGCCAGCGACTACGAGCAGTACTTC. This translates into CASSEASDYEQYF.

This clonotype came up many times. The chain uses TRBV29-1 and TRBJ1-1; a possible D gene is TRBD1 (5 bases). Trimming left V 4 bases short and J 0 bases short, with 15 bases between. The CDR3 spans 15 residues. The germline CDR1 and CDR2 sequences are SQVTM and ANQGSEA. CDR3 amino acids: CSVAPGWGMNTEAFF. CDR3 nucleotide sequence: TGCAGCGTTGCACCGGGTTGGGGGATGAACACTGAAGCTTTCTTT.

The chain employs TRBV12-3 or TRBV12-4 and TRBJ2-3; weak D call: TRBD2 (6 bases). V dropped 5 bases and J dropped 2 bases, with 14 bases sitting between them. The CDR3 runs 15 residues. The CDR3 region is CASSAPGTYTDTQYF. In nucleotides, the CDR3 is TGTGCCAGCAGTGCTCCGGGGACTTACACAGATACGCAGTATTTT.

This clonotype was counted a few times. The chain combines TRBV7-9 with TRBJ1-2; 12 bases line up with TRBD1. CDR3 size: 16 residues. With 5 bases clipped from V and 4 bases from J, the junction kept 8 bases outside the gene matches. Germline lookup yields CDR1 SEHNR and CDR2 FQNEAQ (reference sequence). CDR3 sequence reads: CASSPRGTGGLYGYTF. The CDR3 DNA follows: TGTGCCAGCAGCCCCCGGGGGACAGGGGGCCTCTATGGCTACACCTTC. Full variable domain (outside the CDR3, taken from reference TRBV7-9 and TRBJ1-2): DTGVSQNPRHKITKRGQNVTFRCDPISEHNRLYWYRQTLGQGPEFLTYFQNEAQLEKSRLLSDRFSAERPKGSFSTLEIQRTEQGDSAMYLCASSPRGTGGLYGYTFGSGTRLTVV.

This chain connects TRBV12-3 or TRBV12-4 to TRBJ2-7; 9 nucleotides align to TRBD1. CDR3 length: 15 residues. The junction had 11 bases not matched to a gene; V was cut back by 7 bases and J by 4 bases. DNA for the CDR3: TGTGCCAGCACCCAGTGGGGGACAGGGAATTACGAGCAGTACTTC. The encoded protein is CASTQWGTGNYEQYF.

This clonotype was counted a single time. The genes are TRBV10-3 and TRBJ2-7; 10 bases match TRBD1. The CDR3 extends over 16 amino acids. Germline lookup yields CDR1 ENHRY and CDR2 SYGVKD. Losses at the gene ends were 2 bases for V and 3 bases for J; bases not matched to a gene: 7. The CDR3 nucleotides are TGTGCCATCAGTGAGGGCAGGGACAGGGGTATCTACGAGCAGTACTTC. Translation: CAISEGRDRGIYEQYF.

CDR3 sequence (DNA): TGTGCCAGCAGCGTAGACCCTAGCACAGATACGCAGTATTTT. Translated: CASSVDPSTDTQYF. The rearrangement joins TRBV9 to TRBJ2-3; D not resolved. CDR3 length equals 14 residues. V lost 0 bases and J lost 0, with 5 bases in between. Looked up from germline, CDR1 is SGDLS and CDR2 is YYNGEE.

The chain has TRBV5-1 and TRBJ2-7, with D possibly being TRBD2 (6 bases). V was shortened by 2 bases and J by 0 bases, with 9 bases between the two germline ends. The CDR3 consists of 14 residues. Germline CDR1 reads SGHRS; CDR2 reads YFSETQ. The CDR3 DNA is TGCGCCAGCAGCTTCGGGGAGGCCTCCTACGAGCAGTACTTC. Its protein product is CASSFGEASYEQYF.

This clonotype was picked up many times. The V and J genes are TRBV10-3 and TRBJ2-1; 9 positions agree with TRBD2. The V and J ends lost 6 bases and 6 bases, in that order; junction bases with no gene match: 9. The CDR3 is 15 residues long. Germline CDR1 reads ENHRY; CDR2 reads SYGVKD. This chain's CDR3 is CAISKMAGGLNEQFF. DNA of the CDR3: TGTGCCATCAGCAAAATGGCGGGGGGGCTCAATGAGCAGTTCTTC.

There are a few counts of this clonotype. The chain carries TRBV12-5 and TRBJ2-5; 7 bases align to TRBD1. This CDR3 contains 17 residues. Germline CDR1 reads LGHNT; CDR2 reads FRNRAP. V was pared by 8 bases and J by 3 bases, with 18 bases of the junction left unmatched. CDR3 DNA sequence: TGTGCTAGTCCCCTCCACCGGCTCCGGACAGGAAAAGAGACCCAGTACTTC. It codes for CASPLHRLRTGKETQYF.

This clonotype has only a few counts. The V and J genes are TRBV7-6 and TRBJ1-6, with a possible D match to TRBD1 (5 bases). V was clipped by 6 bases and J by 7 bases, with 10 bases between them. The germline V gene has CDR1 SGHVS and CDR2 FNYEAQ. There are 13 residues in the CDR3. The CDR3 nucleotides read TGTGCCAGCAGAACTGGGGGGAATTCACCCCTCCACTTT. As protein: CASRTGGNSPLHF.

This clonotype appeared a few times. V and J are TRBV2 and TRBJ1-2; 12 bases line up with TRBD1. Trimming at V came to 6 bases and at J to 5 bases, leaving 4 bases not matched to a gene. The CDR3 contains 14 residues. From germline, CDR1 is SNHLY and CDR2 FYNNEI. The CDR3 reads CASSGTGGDYGYTF. The CDR3 nucleotides read TGTGCCAGCAGCGGGACAGGGGGCGATTATGGCTACACCTTC.

Comment on this clonotype: This may be a read error: a much more frequent sequence differs by one nucleotide. The genes are TRBV7-2 and TRBJ2-3; D gene uncertain. V was clipped by 3 bases and J by 4 bases, with 8 bases between them. The germline V gene has CDR1 SGHTA and CDR2 FQGNSA. The CDR3 contains 13 residues. CDR3 bases: TGTGCCAGCAGCTTTAGGCATGCAGATACGCAGTATTTT. Encoded protein: CASSFRHADTQYF.

J is TRBJ2-3 and V is TRBV5-4; 12 nucleotides agree with TRBD2. J lost 5 bases, V lost 3 bases, and 4 bases had no gene match. The germline V gene encodes CDR1 SGHNT and CDR2 YYREEE (reference sequence). This CDR3 spans 15 amino acids. CDR3 sequence (DNA): TGTGCCAGCAGCTCCGGACTAGCGGGGCTAGATACGCAGTATTTT. This gives the protein CASSSGLAGLDTQYF.

The rearrangement joins TRBV2 to TRBJ2-7; D is unclear. Germline values: CDR1 SNHLY, CDR2 FYNNEI. The CDR3 loop spans 14 amino acids. The germline V and J ends were trimmed by 1 base and 2 bases, with 9 bases remaining between them. The CDR3: CASSEGPRAYEQYV. The DNA of the CDR3 is TGTGCCAGCAGTGAAGGTCCAAGGGCCTACGAGCAGTACGTC.

In nucleotides, the CDR3 is TGTGCCACCAGAAACCACTCCACCGGGGAGCTGTTTTTT. It is translated as CATRNHSTGELFF. J is TRBJ2-2 and V is TRBV7-2; D is unclear. The CDR3 sequence is 13 residues long. From germline, CDR1 is SGHTA and CDR2 FQGNSA. Trimming shortened V by 10 bases and J by 4 bases, and 13 bases separated the two germline ends. The entire variable domain, with the rest obtained from reference TRBV7-2 and TRBJ2-2, is as follows: GAGVSQSPSNKVTEKGKDVELRCDPISGHTALYWYRQSLGQGLEFLIYFQGNSAPDKSGLPSDRFSAERTGGSVSTLTIQRTQQEDSAVYLCATRNHSTGELFFGEGSRLTVL.

The CDR3 nucleotides are TGTGCCAGCAGCTCCCTCGGGGGGTACACTGAAGCTTTCTTT. It specifies CASSSLGGYTEAFF. The chain employs TRBV7-2 and TRBJ1-1; D possibly corresponds to TRBD1 (5 bases). The CDR3 spans 14 residues. Between the trimmed V and J ends, which lost 4 bases and 3 bases, there was a span of 12 bases. Per germline, CDR1 SGHTA and CDR2 FQGNSA.

As regards this clonotype: The junction does not match germline at one end; this may be a read error. The chain couples TRBV3-1 to TRBJ1-6; perhaps TRBD1 as D (6 bases). Germline CDR1 and CDR2: LGHDT and YNNKEL (reference sequence). CDR3 length: 14 residues. The CDR3, as DNA: TGTGCCAGAAGCCAACAGGGTAGGAATTCACCCCTCCACTTT. The encoded protein is CARSQQGRNSPLHF.

This clonotype came up a few times. V usage is TRBV4-2 and J usage is TRBJ2-5, with TRBD2 matching 9 bases. The ends lost 4 bases at V and 9 bases at J; junction bases unmatched: 6. CDR1 is LGHNA and CDR2 is YNFKEQ in the germline V gene. CDR3 length equals 13 residues. The CDR3 loop is CASSLAEREAQYF. Here the CDR3 DNA reads TGTGCCAGCAGCCTTGCAGAGCGGGAGGCCCAGTACTTC.